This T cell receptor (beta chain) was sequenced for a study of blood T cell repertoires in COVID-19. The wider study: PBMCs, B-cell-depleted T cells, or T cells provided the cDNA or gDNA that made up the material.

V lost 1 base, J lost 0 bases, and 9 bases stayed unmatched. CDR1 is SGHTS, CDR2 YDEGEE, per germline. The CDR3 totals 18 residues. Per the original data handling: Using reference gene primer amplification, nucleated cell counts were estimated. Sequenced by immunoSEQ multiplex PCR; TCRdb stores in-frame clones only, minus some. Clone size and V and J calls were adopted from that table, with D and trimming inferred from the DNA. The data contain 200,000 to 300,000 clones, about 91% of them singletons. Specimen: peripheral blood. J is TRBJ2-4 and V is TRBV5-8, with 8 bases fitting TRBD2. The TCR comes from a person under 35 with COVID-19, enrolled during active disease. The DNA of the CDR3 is TGTGCCAGCAGCTTGAAACACGGACTAGCAGTAGCCAAAAACATTCAGTACTTC. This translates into CASSLKHGLAVAKNIQYF.